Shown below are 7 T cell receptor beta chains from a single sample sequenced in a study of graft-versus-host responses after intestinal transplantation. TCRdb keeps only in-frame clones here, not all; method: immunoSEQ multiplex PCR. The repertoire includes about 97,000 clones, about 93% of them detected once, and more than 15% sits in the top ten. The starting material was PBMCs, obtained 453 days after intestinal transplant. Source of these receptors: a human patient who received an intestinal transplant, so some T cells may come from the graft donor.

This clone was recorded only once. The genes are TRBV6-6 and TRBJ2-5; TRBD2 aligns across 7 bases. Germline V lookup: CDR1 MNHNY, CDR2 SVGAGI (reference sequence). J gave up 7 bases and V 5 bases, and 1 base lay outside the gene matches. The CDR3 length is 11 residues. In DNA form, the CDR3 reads TGTGCCAGCAGTGGCGGGGGGACCCAGTACTTC. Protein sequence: CASSGGGTQYF.

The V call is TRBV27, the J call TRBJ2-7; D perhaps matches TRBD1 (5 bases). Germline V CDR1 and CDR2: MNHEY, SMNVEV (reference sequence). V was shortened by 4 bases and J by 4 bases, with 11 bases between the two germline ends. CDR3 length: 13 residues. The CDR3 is CASSWGRDYEQYF. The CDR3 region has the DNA TGTGCCAGCAGTTGGGGCAGGGATTACGAGCAGTACTTC.

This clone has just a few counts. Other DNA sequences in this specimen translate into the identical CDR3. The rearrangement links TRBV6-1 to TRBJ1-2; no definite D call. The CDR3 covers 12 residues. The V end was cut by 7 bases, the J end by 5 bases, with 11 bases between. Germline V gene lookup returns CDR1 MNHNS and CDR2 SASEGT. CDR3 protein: CASTLGGYGYTF. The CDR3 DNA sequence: TGTGCCAGCACGCTCGGTGGATATGGCTACACCTTC.

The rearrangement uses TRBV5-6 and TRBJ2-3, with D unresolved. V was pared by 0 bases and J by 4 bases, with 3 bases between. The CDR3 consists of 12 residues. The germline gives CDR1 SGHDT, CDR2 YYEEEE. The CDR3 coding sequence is TGTGCCAGCAGCTTGGCAGCAGATACGCAGTATTTT. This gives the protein CASSLAADTQYF.

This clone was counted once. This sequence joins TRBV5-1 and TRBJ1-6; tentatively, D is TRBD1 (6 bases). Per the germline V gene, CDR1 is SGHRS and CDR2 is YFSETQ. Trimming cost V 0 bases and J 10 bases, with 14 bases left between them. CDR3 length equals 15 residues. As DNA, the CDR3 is TGCGCCAGCAGCTTGGGGTCCGGGGGCGGATCACCCCTCCACTTT. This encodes CASSLGSGGGSPLHF.

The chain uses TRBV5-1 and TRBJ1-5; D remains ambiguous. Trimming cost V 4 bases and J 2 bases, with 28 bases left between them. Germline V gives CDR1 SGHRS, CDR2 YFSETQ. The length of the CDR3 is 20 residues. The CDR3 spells CASSPTTMGTYKPRNQPQHF. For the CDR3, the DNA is TGCGCCAGCAGCCCGACCACGATGGGCACCTATAAACCCCGCAATCAGCCCCAGCATTTT.

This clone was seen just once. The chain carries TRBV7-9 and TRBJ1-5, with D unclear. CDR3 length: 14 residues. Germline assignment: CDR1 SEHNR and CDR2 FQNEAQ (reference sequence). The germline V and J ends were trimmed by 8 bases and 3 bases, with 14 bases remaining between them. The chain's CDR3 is CASQVSLPNQPQHF. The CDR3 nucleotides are TGTGCCAGCCAGGTTTCGCTCCCCAATCAGCCCCAGCATTTT.